This T cell receptor (beta chain) was documented in a study of blood T cells in healthy people across ages. General study points: Older individuals had lower TCR beta diversity per million T cells (the decline was roughly linear). Any changes in expanded clonotypes were possibly confounded, as donor CMV status remained unknown.

This clonotype occurred many times. What it binds is unknown. The use of a sample-barcoded 5' primer and a J-beta primer mix characterized a second PCR of roughly 6 to 12 cycles. MiXCR was run by TCRdb on the 5' RACE reads, yielding one entry per CDR3 protein. This table holds hundreds of thousands of distinct CDR3 sequences, 25% to 35% found once. Samples had at least 7 million PBMCs isolated from them. Each sample provided at least 5.5 micrograms of extracted total RNA. Sample: blood. This clonotype originated in a woman older than 75 in good health.

This CDR3 is CASSPTITEQYF. The CDR3 DNA reads TGTGCCAGCTCACCCACAATAACCGAGCAGTACTTC. The chain carries TRBV18 and TRBJ2-7; D is ambiguous. V lost 3 bases to trimming and J lost 6 bases, with 9 bases between them. The CDR3 is 12 residues long. The germline CDR1 and CDR2 sequences are KGHSH and LQKENI.